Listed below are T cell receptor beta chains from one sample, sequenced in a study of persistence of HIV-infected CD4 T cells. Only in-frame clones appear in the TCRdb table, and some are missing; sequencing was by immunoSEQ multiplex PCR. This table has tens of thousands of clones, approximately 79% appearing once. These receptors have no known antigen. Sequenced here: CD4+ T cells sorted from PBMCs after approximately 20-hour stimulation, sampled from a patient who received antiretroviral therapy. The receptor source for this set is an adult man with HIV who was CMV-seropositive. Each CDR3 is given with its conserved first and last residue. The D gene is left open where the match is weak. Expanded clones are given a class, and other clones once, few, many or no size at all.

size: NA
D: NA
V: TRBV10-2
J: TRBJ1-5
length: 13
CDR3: CASSEQGNQPQHF
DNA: TGCGCCAGCAGCGAACAGGGAAATCAGCCCCAGCATTTT

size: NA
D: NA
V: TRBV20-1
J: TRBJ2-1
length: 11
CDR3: CSGDNYNEQFF
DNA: TGCAGTGGGGACAATTACAATGAGCAGTTCTTC

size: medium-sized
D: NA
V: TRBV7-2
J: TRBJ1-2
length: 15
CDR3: CASSLQQGPNYGYTF
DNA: TGTGCCAGCAGCTTACAGCAGGGCCCTAACTATGGCTACACCTTC

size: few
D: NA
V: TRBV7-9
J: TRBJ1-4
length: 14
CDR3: CASSPGLSNEKLFF
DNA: TGTGCCAGCAGCCCGGGACTCTCTAATGAAAAACTGTTTTTT

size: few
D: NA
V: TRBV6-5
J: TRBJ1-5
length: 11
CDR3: CASNQDQPQHF
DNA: TGTGCCAGCAATCAAGATCAGCCCCAGCATTTT

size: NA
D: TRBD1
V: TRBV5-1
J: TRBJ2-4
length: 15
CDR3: CASSSGQGDGNIQYF
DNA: TGCGCCAGCAGCTCGGGACAGGGGGACGGAAACATTCAGTACTTC

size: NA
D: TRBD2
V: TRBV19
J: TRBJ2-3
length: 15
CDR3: CASRSRGGLADTQYF
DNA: TGTGCCAGTAGGTCCCGGGGGGGCCTTGCAGATACGCAGTATTTT

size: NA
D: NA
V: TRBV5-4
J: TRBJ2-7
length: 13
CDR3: CASSLASSYEQYF
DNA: TGTGCCAGCAGCTTGGCCTCATCCTACGAGCAGTACTTC

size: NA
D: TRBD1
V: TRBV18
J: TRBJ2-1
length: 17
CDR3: CASSPPRQGAGYNEQFF
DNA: TGTGCCAGCTCACCTCCCCGACAGGGGGCGGGGTACAATGAGCAGTTCTTC

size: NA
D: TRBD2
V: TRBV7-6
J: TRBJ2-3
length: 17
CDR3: CASSLSQRGGTRDTQYF
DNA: TGTGCCAGCAGCTTATCCCAGCGGGGGGGGACAAGAGATACGCAGTATTTT

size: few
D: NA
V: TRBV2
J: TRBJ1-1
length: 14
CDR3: CASSVMGQNTEAFF
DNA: TGTGCCAGCAGTGTTATGGGCCAGAACACTGAAGCTTTCTTT

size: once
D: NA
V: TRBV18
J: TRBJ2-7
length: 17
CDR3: CASSPGIRESYSYEQYF
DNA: TGTGCCAGCTCACCGGGAATCCGGGAGAGTTATAGCTACGAGCAGTACTTC

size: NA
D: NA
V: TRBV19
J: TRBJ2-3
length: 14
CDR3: CASSIGSGTDTQYF
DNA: TGTGCCAGTAGTATAGGTTCTGGCACAGATACGCAGTATTTT

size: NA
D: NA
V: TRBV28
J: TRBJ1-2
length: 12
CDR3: CATVTGPRGYTF
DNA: TGTGCCACCGTAACCGGGCCTCGAGGCTACACCTTC

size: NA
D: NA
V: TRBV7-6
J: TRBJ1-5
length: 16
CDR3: CASSSPDAQPYQPQHF
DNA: TGTGCCAGCAGCTCCCCCGACGCCCAGCCCTATCAGCCCCAGCATTTT

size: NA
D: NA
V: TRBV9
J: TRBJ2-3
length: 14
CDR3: CASTRGDLTDTQYF
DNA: TGTGCCAGCACCCGCGGAGACCTCACAGATACGCAGTATTTT

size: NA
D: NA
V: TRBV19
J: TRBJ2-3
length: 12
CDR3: CASSLSTDTQYF
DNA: TGTGCCAGTAGCCTAAGCACAGATACGCAGTATTTT

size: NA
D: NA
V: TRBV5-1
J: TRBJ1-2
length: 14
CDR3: CASSLLRGEHGYTF
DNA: TGCGCCAGCAGCTTGTTACGAGGGGAGCATGGCTACACCTTC

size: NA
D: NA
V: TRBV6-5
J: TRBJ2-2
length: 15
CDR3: CASPKGRGVTGELFF
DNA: TGTGCCAGCCCGAAGGGGCGGGGAGTCACCGGGGAGCTGTTTTTT

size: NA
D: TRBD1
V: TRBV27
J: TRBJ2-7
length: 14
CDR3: CASSRRGLTHEQYF
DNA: TGTGCCAGCAGTCGCAGGGGGCTTACACACGAGCAGTACTTC

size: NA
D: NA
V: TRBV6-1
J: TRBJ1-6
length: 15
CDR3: CASSDWTVRNSPLHF
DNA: TGTGCCAGCAGTGATTGGACTGTGAGGAATTCACCCCTCCACTTT

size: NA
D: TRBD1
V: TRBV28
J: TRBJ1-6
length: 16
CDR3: CASSYPQGIDNSPLHF
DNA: TGTGCCAGCAGTTACCCACAGGGGATCGATAATTCACCCCTCCACTTT

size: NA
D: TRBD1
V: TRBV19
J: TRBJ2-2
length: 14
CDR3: CASNPGGYSGELFF
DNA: TGTGCCAGTAATCCAGGGGGTTATTCCGGGGAGCTGTTTTTT

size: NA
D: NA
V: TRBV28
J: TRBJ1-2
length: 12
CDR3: CASSLSQGAYTF
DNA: TGTGCCAGCAGTTTAAGTCAGGGCGCCTACACCTTC

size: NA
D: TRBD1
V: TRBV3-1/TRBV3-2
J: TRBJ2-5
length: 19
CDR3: CASGNVGQGMYGYQETQYF
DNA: TGTGCCAGCGGTAACGTGGGACAGGGGATGTACGGGTACCAAGAGACCCAGTACTTC

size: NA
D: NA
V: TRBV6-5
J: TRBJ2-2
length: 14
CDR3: CASFLRQSPGELFF
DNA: TGTGCCAGCTTCCTCCGACAGTCCCCCGGGGAGCTGTTTTTT

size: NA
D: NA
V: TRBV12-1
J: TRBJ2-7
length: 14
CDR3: CASTPRDYIYEQYF
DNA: TGTGCCAGCACCCCCCGGGACTACATTTACGAGCAGTACTTC

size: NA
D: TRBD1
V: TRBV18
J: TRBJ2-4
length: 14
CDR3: CASSPMDRGNIQYF
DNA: TGTGCCAGCTCACCAATGGACAGGGGGAACATTCAGTACTTC

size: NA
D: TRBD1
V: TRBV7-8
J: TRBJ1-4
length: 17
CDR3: CASSFRRGDATNEKLFF
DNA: TGTGCCAGCAGCTTTCGCAGGGGGGACGCAACTAATGAAAAACTGTTTTTT

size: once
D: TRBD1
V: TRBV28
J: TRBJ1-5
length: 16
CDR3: CASSSGTGGPNQPQHF
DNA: TGTGCCAGCAGTTCCGGGACAGGGGGCCCCAATCAGCCCCAGCATTTT

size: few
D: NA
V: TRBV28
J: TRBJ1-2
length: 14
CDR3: CASSYPRGTRGYTF
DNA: TGTGCCAGCAGTTACCCTCGTGGAACGAGGGGCTACACCTTC

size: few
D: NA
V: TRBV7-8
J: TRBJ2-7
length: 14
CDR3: CASSLAESWYEQYF
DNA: TGTGCCAGCAGCTTAGCGGAATCCTGGTACGAGCAGTACTTC

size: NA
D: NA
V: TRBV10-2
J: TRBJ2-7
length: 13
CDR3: CASSEPGIYEQYF
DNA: TGCGCCAGCAGTGAGCCAGGGATCTACGAGCAGTACTTC

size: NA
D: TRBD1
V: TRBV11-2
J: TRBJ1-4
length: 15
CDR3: CASSTRTGGGEKLFF
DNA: TGTGCCAGCAGCACCCGGACAGGGGGAGGCGAAAAACTGTTTTTT

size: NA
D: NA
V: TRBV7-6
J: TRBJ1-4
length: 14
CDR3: CASSLGQGVEKLFF
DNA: TGTGCCAGCAGCTTAGGTCAGGGAGTTGAAAAACTGTTTTTT

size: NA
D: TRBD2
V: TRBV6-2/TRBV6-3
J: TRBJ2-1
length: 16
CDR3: CASSTRTSGDYNEQFF
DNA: TGTGCCAGCAGTACCCGGACTAGCGGGGACTACAATGAGCAGTTCTTC

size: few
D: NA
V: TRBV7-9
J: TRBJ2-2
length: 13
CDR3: CAILKGSTGELFF
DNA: TGTGCCATACTGAAAGGGAGCACCGGGGAGCTGTTTTTT

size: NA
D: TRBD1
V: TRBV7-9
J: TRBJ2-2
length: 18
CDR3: CASSSKETDRGHIGELFF
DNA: TGTGCCAGCAGCTCCAAAGAGACTGACAGGGGGCATATCGGGGAGCTGTTTTTT

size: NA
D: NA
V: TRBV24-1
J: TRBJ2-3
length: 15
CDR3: CATSDFRGTTDTQYF
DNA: TGTGCCACCAGTGATTTCCGGGGGACCACAGATACGCAGTATTTT

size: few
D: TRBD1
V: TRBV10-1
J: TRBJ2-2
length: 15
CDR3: CASHPGQMNTGELFF
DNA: TGCGCCAGCCATCCGGGACAGATGAACACCGGGGAGCTGTTTTTT

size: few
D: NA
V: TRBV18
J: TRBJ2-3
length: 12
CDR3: CASSPTTDTQYF
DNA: TGTGCCAGCTCACCAACAACAGATACGCAGTATTTT